A selection of T cell receptor beta chains follows, all from one sample in a study of T cells expressing NK-cell markers. TCRdb re-called the 5' RACE reads, yielding one record per CDR3 amino acid sequence without DNA. In all, the sample yields about 460,000 distinct CDR3 sequences. Material for sequencing was blood T cells: a sorted CD56 or NKG2C T cell subset, CD4+ or CD8+ T cells, or bulk PBMC T cells (not recorded which). These receptors were obtained from a woman in her forties or fifties in good health. CDR3s include the opening cysteine and the closing phenylalanine or tryptophan.

V	J	CDR3
TRBV15	TRBJ1-5	CATSRVISNQPQHF
TRBV20-1	TRBJ1-6	CSARNEIPSSYNSPLHF
TRBV11-2	TRBJ2-1	CASSFRDAAGPSYNEQFF
TRBV11-1	TRBJ2-1	CASSPGGRPGSYNEQFF
TRBV9	TRBJ2-3	CASSVSTGIQGDTQYF
TRBV20-1	TRBJ2-1	CSARDAIQRSSYNEQFF
TRBV27	TRBJ1-1	CASSLVTGPMNTEAFF
TRBV19	TRBJ2-5	CASSMGQLVRQETQYF
TRBV20-1	TRBJ1-4	CSARLPGQGNEKLFF
TRBV11-3	TRBJ2-1	CASSSRQGRGEQFF
TRBV18	TRBJ1-1	CASSQARDTEAFF
TRBV28	TRBJ2-5	CASRSGQGKETQYF
TRBV6-1	TRBJ1-5	CARAGPNSNQPQHF
TRBV7-2	TRBJ2-7	CASSLAGRGYHSYEQYF
TRBV14	TRBJ2-5	CASSPITGGQETQYF
TRBV7-2	TRBJ2-7	CASSSNRQGPDEQYF
TRBV5-1	TRBJ2-5	CASSPARDPVKETQYF
TRBV6-5	TRBJ1-1	CASKSETEAFF
TRBV11-2	TRBJ2-1	CASSLTAILYNEQFF
TRBV7-9	TRBJ2-5	CASSLAGTSGRETQYF
TRBV5-6	TRBJ2-1	CASTLGVAYNEQFF
TRBV3-1	TRBJ2-5	CASHLTGTPAETQYF
TRBV20-1	TRBJ2-3	CSADRLTGTANLDTQYF
TRBV5-6	TRBJ2-5	CASRENGRSQETQYF
TRBV24-1	TRBJ1-4	CATSDPSGTTSEKLFF
TRBV12-3/TRBV12-4	TRBJ2-2	CASSFGQGSNTGELFF
TRBV7-2	TRBJ2-7	CASSLSPSGSLEQYF
TRBV7-9	TRBJ2-6	CASSSLGTGIVGANVLTF
TRBV24-1	TRBJ2-2	CATSDLQWDRSGELFF
TRBV5-1	TRBJ2-3	CASSGRGGSSTDTQYF
TRBV27	TRBJ2-3	CASSFTTSGRLTDTQYF
TRBV20-1	TRBJ2-3	CSARDGDWLAGGGNTQYF
TRBV12-3/TRBV12-4	TRBJ1-1	CASSWSMNTEAFF
TRBV3-1	TRBJ2-5	CASSQAPPGVSGRRTQYF
TRBV7-6	TRBJ2-5	CASSVSGGLETQYF
TRBV5-1	TRBJ2-3	CASSYIIKATDTQYF
TRBV3-1	TRBJ1-2	CASSQDPRTIFGYTF
TRBV10-3	TRBJ1-2	CAGRRTVNYGYTF
TRBV12-3/TRBV12-4	TRBJ2-6	CASSRSGIVGQNVLTF
TRBV20-1	TRBJ1-4	CSARERKILATNEKLFF
TRBV12-3/TRBV12-4	TRBJ2-1	CASSLLAGDSIRNEQFF
TRBV3-1	TRBJ2-1	CASSQEVAGTISYNEQFF
TRBV3-1	TRBJ1-2	CASSQEGPFDPQGYTF
TRBV29-1	TRBJ2-5	CSVAGIGGREETQYF
TRBV12-3/TRBV12-4	TRBJ2-3	CASNPLPGQPSTDTQYF
TRBV5-6	TRBJ1-1	CASSLDGFGSSRNTEAFF
TRBV10-2	TRBJ2-1	CASSDRSGRTYNEQFF
TRBV9	TRBJ1-2	CASSETGTAYGYTF
TRBV5-1	TRBJ1-4	CASSPIQGSTNEKLFF
TRBV12-3/TRBV12-4	TRBJ2-7	CASAPGLSSYEQYF